This is a list of T cell receptor beta chains from one sample in a study of shared clonotypes between healthy human individuals. The data were produced by immunoSEQ multiplex PCR, yet TCRdb's version contains in-frame clones alone and is incomplete. The table shows under 600,000 clones, with about 96% occurring only once. Sequencing was performed on naive CD4+ T cells sorted from blood. Receptors originate from a woman in her 30s in good health. CDR3s include the opening cysteine and the closing phenylalanine or tryptophan. Each record gives: CDR3 DNA, CDR3 protein, D gene, V gene, clone size, J gene. The D gene is left open where the match is weak. The size field is filled for only some rows; it gives once, few, many or a size class.

CDR3nt: TGCGCCAGCCGACTAGCGGGAGGGCGAGGAGAGACCCAGTACTTC
CDR3aa: CASRLAGGRGETQYF
d_gene: TRBD2
v_gene: TRBV5-1
abundance: .
j_gene: TRBJ2-5

CDR3nt: TGTGCCAGCAAGCTAGGGACACACGGCGGGGACATTCAGTACTTC
CDR3aa: CASKLGTHGGDIQYF
d_gene: .
v_gene: TRBV2
abundance: .
j_gene: TRBJ2-4

CDR3nt: TGCGCCAGCAGTGGTGAGCGGTCCTACGAGCAGTACTTC
CDR3aa: CASSGERSYEQYF
d_gene: .
v_gene: TRBV10-1
abundance: .
j_gene: TRBJ2-7

CDR3nt: TGTGCCAGCAGCTCGGCGGATACGCAGTATTTT
CDR3aa: CASSSADTQYF
d_gene: .
v_gene: TRBV7-7
abundance: .
j_gene: TRBJ2-3

CDR3nt: TGTGCCTGCAGTTTGGGACCGTCTGTGGGGGAGCTGTTTTTT
CDR3aa: CACSLGPSVGELFF
d_gene: .
v_gene: TRBV7-9
abundance: .
j_gene: TRBJ2-2

CDR3nt: TGTGCCAGCAGCGACATCGACAGGGGGAGGGAGACCCAGTACTTC
CDR3aa: CASSDIDRGRETQYF
d_gene: TRBD1
v_gene: TRBV7-8
abundance: .
j_gene: TRBJ2-5

CDR3nt: TGTGCCAGCAGTTACGGGATCGCCTACGAGCAGTACTTC
CDR3aa: CASSYGIAYEQYF
d_gene: .
v_gene: TRBV6-6
abundance: .
j_gene: TRBJ2-7

CDR3nt: TGTGCCAGCAGTGTTTGGGGGCCGCTAGCCAAAAACATTCAGTACTTC
CDR3aa: CASSVWGPLAKNIQYF
d_gene: .
v_gene: TRBV2
abundance: .
j_gene: TRBJ2-4

CDR3nt: TGCAGCGTTGTAAAGCTTAGGGGAGGGGAGCTGTTTTTT
CDR3aa: CSVVKLRGGELFF
d_gene: .
v_gene: TRBV29-1
abundance: .
j_gene: TRBJ2-2

CDR3nt: TGTGCCAGCAGCTGGGGATCAGACATTGCCTACGAGCAGTACTTC
CDR3aa: CASSWGSDIAYEQYF
d_gene: .
v_gene: TRBV5-4
abundance: .
j_gene: TRBJ2-7

CDR3nt: TGTGCCAGCAGTTTATTCGGGTACGAGCAGTACTTC
CDR3aa: CASSLFGYEQYF
d_gene: .
v_gene: TRBV28
abundance: .
j_gene: TRBJ2-7

CDR3nt: TGTGCCAGCAGCGGGAGCTACATCCTGGAGACCCAGTACTTC
CDR3aa: CASSGSYILETQYF
d_gene: .
v_gene: TRBV2
abundance: .
j_gene: TRBJ2-5

CDR3nt: TGTGCCAGCCCCTGGGACTACACTGAAGCTTTCTTT
CDR3aa: CASPWDYTEAFF
d_gene: .
v_gene: TRBV2
abundance: .
j_gene: TRBJ1-1

CDR3nt: TGTGCCAGCAGCTTAGTCCATGGACTAGAAGGCCAAGAGACCCAGTACTTC
CDR3aa: CASSLVHGLEGQETQYF
d_gene: TRBD2
v_gene: TRBV7-2
abundance: .
j_gene: TRBJ2-5

CDR3nt: TGTGCCTGGAGTGTTCGTGGTGGGAGGGCCGGAGAGACCCAGTACTTC
CDR3aa: CAWSVRGGRAGETQYF
d_gene: TRBD2
v_gene: TRBV30
abundance: .
j_gene: TRBJ2-5

CDR3nt: TGTGCCAGCAGCCTTTCGGCGGCAGGAACATACGAGCAGTACTTC
CDR3aa: CASSLSAAGTYEQYF
d_gene: .
v_gene: TRBV7-9
abundance: .
j_gene: TRBJ2-7

CDR3nt: TGTGCCAGCAGAAGGACTAGCGGGAGGGCCGGGGAGCTGTTTTTT
CDR3aa: CASRRTSGRAGELFF
d_gene: TRBD2
v_gene: TRBV6-5
abundance: .
j_gene: TRBJ2-2

CDR3nt: TGTGCCAGCAGCCCCATAGCGGGAGTGACAGATACGCAGTATTTT
CDR3aa: CASSPIAGVTDTQYF
d_gene: TRBD2
v_gene: TRBV5-4
abundance: .
j_gene: TRBJ2-3

CDR3nt: TGTGCCAGTAGTGTCGGACAGATGTCGCTTGAGCAGTACTTC
CDR3aa: CASSVGQMSLEQYF
d_gene: .
v_gene: TRBV19
abundance: .
j_gene: TRBJ2-7

CDR3nt: TGTGCCAGCCGACCGGGACAGAATATCTACAATGAGCAGTTCTTC
CDR3aa: CASRPGQNIYNEQFF
d_gene: TRBD1
v_gene: TRBV6-6
abundance: .
j_gene: TRBJ2-1

CDR3nt: TGTGCCAGCAGCTGGGGCTATAGCGGGACTTCCAAAAAGCAGTACTTC
CDR3aa: CASSWGYSGTSKKQYF
d_gene: TRBD2
v_gene: TRBV5-6
abundance: .
j_gene: TRBJ2-7

CDR3nt: TGTGCCAGTAGTATGGGGACTAGCGCTGGGAATGAGCAGTTCTTC
CDR3aa: CASSMGTSAGNEQFF
d_gene: TRBD2
v_gene: TRBV19
abundance: .
j_gene: TRBJ2-1

CDR3nt: TGTGCCAGCAGCTTGGGGGGAGGCCCCCTATTGGGAGTTTCCTACAATGAGCAGTTCTTC
CDR3aa: CASSLGGGPLLGVSYNEQFF
d_gene: .
v_gene: TRBV5-4
abundance: .
j_gene: TRBJ2-1

CDR3nt: TGCAGCGCGGGGGACATTCAGTACTTC
CDR3aa: CSAGDIQYF
d_gene: TRBD2
v_gene: TRBV20-1
abundance: few
j_gene: TRBJ2-4

CDR3nt: TGTGCCAGCAGCCAAGACCCGGAGGGGGGCGGTTGGGAGACCCAGTACTTC
CDR3aa: CASSQDPEGGGWETQYF
d_gene: .
v_gene: TRBV4-2
abundance: few
j_gene: TRBJ2-5

CDR3nt: TGTGCCAGCAGCCAATCCGGAGGACAGGGATCCTATGGCTACACCTTC
CDR3aa: CASSQSGGQGSYGYTF
d_gene: TRBD1
v_gene: TRBV7-8
abundance: .
j_gene: TRBJ1-2

CDR3nt: TGCGCCAGCAGCTTGTTACAGGTCACTGAAGCTTTCTTT
CDR3aa: CASSLLQVTEAFF
d_gene: .
v_gene: TRBV5-1
abundance: .
j_gene: TRBJ1-1

CDR3nt: TGTGCCAGCAGTAGGGGAATCGATACGCAGTATTTT
CDR3aa: CASSRGIDTQYF
d_gene: .
v_gene: TRBV6-5
abundance: .
j_gene: TRBJ2-3

CDR3nt: TGCAGCGTTGGTTCTGGGAGCTCTGGAAACACCATATATTTT
CDR3aa: CSVGSGSSGNTIYF
d_gene: .
v_gene: TRBV29-1
abundance: once
j_gene: TRBJ1-3

CDR3nt: TGTGCCAGCGGACAGGGCGAGACCCAGTACTTC
CDR3aa: CASGQGETQYF
d_gene: TRBD1
v_gene: TRBV7-9
abundance: .
j_gene: TRBJ2-5

CDR3nt: TGTGCCAGCAGCCGGGTTTGGAATGAGCAGTTCTTC
CDR3aa: CASSRVWNEQFF
d_gene: .
v_gene: TRBV9
abundance: .
j_gene: TRBJ2-1

CDR3nt: TGTGCCAGTAGTATGGGACAGCTGAACACTGAAGCTTTCTTT
CDR3aa: CASSMGQLNTEAFF
d_gene: TRBD1
v_gene: TRBV19
abundance: .
j_gene: TRBJ1-1

CDR3nt: TGTGCCAGCACCCATAGGTGGCAGAACTATGGCTACACCTTC
CDR3aa: CASTHRWQNYGYTF
d_gene: .
v_gene: TRBV6-1
abundance: .
j_gene: TRBJ1-2

CDR3nt: TGTGCCAGCAGCCAAGATGAGTGGGGCGCGGGAATCACTGAAGCTTTCTTT
CDR3aa: CASSQDEWGAGITEAFF
d_gene: .
v_gene: TRBV4-2
abundance: .
j_gene: TRBJ1-1

CDR3nt: TGTGCCAGCAGCACCAATACCTACGAGCAGTACTTC
CDR3aa: CASSTNTYEQYF
d_gene: .
v_gene: TRBV5-4
abundance: .
j_gene: TRBJ2-7

CDR3nt: TGTGCCAGCAGCTTAGAGGGACCCACCGGGGAGCTGTTTTTT
CDR3aa: CASSLEGPTGELFF
d_gene: .
v_gene: TRBV11-2
abundance: .
j_gene: TRBJ2-2

CDR3nt: TGTGCCAGCACCTACGGGGCCGGCGAGCAGTACTTC
CDR3aa: CASTYGAGEQYF
d_gene: .
v_gene: TRBV7-9
abundance: .
j_gene: TRBJ2-7

CDR3nt: TGCGCCAGCAGCTTGGCCGGGCCCACTTTGAAGGACGAGCAGTACTTC
CDR3aa: CASSLAGPTLKDEQYF
d_gene: .
v_gene: TRBV5-1
abundance: .
j_gene: TRBJ2-7

CDR3nt: TGTGCCAGCAGCAGAGGGGAGGATCAGCCCCAGCATTTT
CDR3aa: CASSRGEDQPQHF
d_gene: .
v_gene: TRBV7-6
abundance: .
j_gene: TRBJ1-5

CDR3nt: TGTGCCAGCAGTTTGGGTGGACGTGGGTCCAACTATGGCTACACCTTC
CDR3aa: CASSLGGRGSNYGYTF
d_gene: .
v_gene: TRBV28
abundance: .
j_gene: TRBJ1-2

CDR3nt: TGTGCCAGCAGTCTAAGAGCGGGAGGAACCTACAATGAGCAGTTCTTC
CDR3aa: CASSLRAGGTYNEQFF
d_gene: TRBD2
v_gene: TRBV27
abundance: .
j_gene: TRBJ2-1

CDR3nt: TGTGCCAGCAGTTTATTCTTTGGGGGGCCCTACGAGCAGTACTTC
CDR3aa: CASSLFFGGPYEQYF
d_gene: .
v_gene: TRBV27
abundance: once
j_gene: TRBJ2-7

CDR3nt: TGTGCCAGCAGTCCCTCGGGACAGGGTGGTGAGACCCAGTACTTC
CDR3aa: CASSPSGQGGETQYF
d_gene: TRBD1
v_gene: TRBV28
abundance: .
j_gene: TRBJ2-5

CDR3nt: TGTGCCAGCAGTTACTCCCCAGGGGTTAACGAGCAGTACTTC
CDR3aa: CASSYSPGVNEQYF
d_gene: .
v_gene: TRBV6-5
abundance: .
j_gene: TRBJ2-7

CDR3nt: TGTGCCAGCAGTCCCCGAGGGACAGGGAACACTGAAGCTTTCTTT
CDR3aa: CASSPRGTGNTEAFF
d_gene: TRBD1
v_gene: TRBV28
abundance: .
j_gene: TRBJ1-1

CDR3nt: TGCGCCAGCAGCCCCCTTCCCTACGAGCAGTACTTC
CDR3aa: CASSPLPYEQYF
d_gene: .
v_gene: TRBV4-3
abundance: .
j_gene: TRBJ2-7

CDR3nt: TGTGCCAGCAGCTTGGACGGTCCCTACGAGCAGTACTTC
CDR3aa: CASSLDGPYEQYF
d_gene: .
v_gene: TRBV5-4
abundance: .
j_gene: TRBJ2-7

CDR3nt: TGTGCCAGTAGTATTTTGGCTAGCGGGAACAATGAGCAGTTCTTC
CDR3aa: CASSILASGNNEQFF
d_gene: TRBD2
v_gene: TRBV19
abundance: .
j_gene: TRBJ2-1

CDR3nt: TGCGCCAGCAGTTCAGAAAGAATAACTTTCTTT
CDR3aa: CASSSERITFF
d_gene: .
v_gene: TRBV10-1
abundance: .
j_gene: TRBJ1-1

CDR3nt: TGCAGCGCCTCGAGTCGGACAGAAAATGAGCAGTTCTTC
CDR3aa: CSASSRTENEQFF
d_gene: .
v_gene: TRBV29-1
abundance: .
j_gene: TRBJ2-1

CDR3nt: TGCAGCGTTGAAGATCAGGTGACAGGTAGCACAGATACGCAGTATTTT
CDR3aa: CSVEDQVTGSTDTQYF
d_gene: .
v_gene: TRBV29-1
abundance: .
j_gene: TRBJ2-3

CDR3nt: TGTGCCAGCAGTTCAGGGTATGGCTACACCTTC
CDR3aa: CASSSGYGYTF
d_gene: .
v_gene: TRBV28
abundance: .
j_gene: TRBJ1-2

CDR3nt: TGTGCCAGTAGTCTCTACCTCGGGGGAACCTACGAGCAGTACTTC
CDR3aa: CASSLYLGGTYEQYF
d_gene: .
v_gene: TRBV19
abundance: .
j_gene: TRBJ2-7

CDR3nt: TGTGCCAGTAGACCACCGGGACAGGCATACACCGGGGAGCTGTTTTTT
CDR3aa: CASRPPGQAYTGELFF
d_gene: TRBD1
v_gene: TRBV19
abundance: .
j_gene: TRBJ2-2